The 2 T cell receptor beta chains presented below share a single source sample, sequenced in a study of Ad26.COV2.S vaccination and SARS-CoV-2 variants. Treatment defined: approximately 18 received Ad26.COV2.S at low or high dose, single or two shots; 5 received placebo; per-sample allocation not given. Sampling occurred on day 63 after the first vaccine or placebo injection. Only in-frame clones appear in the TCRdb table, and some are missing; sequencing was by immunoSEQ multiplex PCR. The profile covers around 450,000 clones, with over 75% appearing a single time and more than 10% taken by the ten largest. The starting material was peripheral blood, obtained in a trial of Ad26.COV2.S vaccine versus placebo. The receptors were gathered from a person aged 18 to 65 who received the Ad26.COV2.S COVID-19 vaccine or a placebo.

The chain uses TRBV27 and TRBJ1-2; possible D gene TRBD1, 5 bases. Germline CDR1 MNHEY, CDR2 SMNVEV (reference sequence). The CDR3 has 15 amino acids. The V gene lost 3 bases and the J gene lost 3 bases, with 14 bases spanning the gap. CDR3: CASSLTQGWDYGYTF. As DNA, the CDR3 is TGTGCCAGCAGTTTGACTCAGGGCTGGGACTATGGCTACACCTTC.

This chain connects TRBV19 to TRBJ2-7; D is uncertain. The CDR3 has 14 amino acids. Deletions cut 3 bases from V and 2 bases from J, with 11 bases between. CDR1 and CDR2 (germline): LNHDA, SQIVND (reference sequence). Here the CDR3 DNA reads TGTGCCAGTAGTATGACCGGAACTGCCTACGAGCAGTACTTC. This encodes CASSMTGTAYEQYF.